These T cell receptor beta chains were read from a single sample in a study of shared clonotypes between healthy human individuals. Profiling relied on immunoSEQ multiplex PCR, and the TCRdb table lists in-frame clones only, not all of them. The repertoire holds about 2.4 million clones, with approximately 93% as singletons. Sequencing was done on a sample of naive CD4+ T cells from PBMCs. These TCRs come from a man aged 18 to 29 in good health. Some clones in this sample may be carry-over from other donors' samples. Each CDR3 is given with its conserved first and last residue. Fields, in order: J gene, clone size, D gene, V gene, CDR3 length, CDR3 DNA, CDR3 protein. A D gene is named only where the DNA matches it firmly. Only part of the rows carry a size: once, few, many, or a class if the clone is expanded.

>TRBJ1-1|.|.|TRBV7-3|15
TGTGCCAGCAGCCCCCAGGCGGTAATGAACACTGAAGCTTTCTTT
CASSPQAVMNTEAFF
>TRBJ2-7|.|.|TRBV6-6|14
TGTGCCAGCAGTTACAGTACAGGGAGTATCGAGCAGTACTTC
CASSYSTGSIEQYF
>TRBJ2-5|.|TRBD2|TRBV28|15
TGTGCCAGCTCGTACTCTGGGAGGGATGTGGAGACCCAGTACTTC
CASSYSGRDVETQYF
>TRBJ1-1|few|.|TRBV5-1|14
TGCGCCAGCAGCTTGGCGGGGACGAACACTGAAGCTTTCTTT
CASSLAGTNTEAFF
>TRBJ1-2|.|.|TRBV28|15
TGTGCCAGCAGTTGGGACGCATCAGGGAACTATGGCTACACCTTC
CASSWDASGNYGYTF
>TRBJ2-7|.|TRBD1|TRBV18|16
TGTGCCAGCTCACTAGACAGGGTCCCCTTCCCCTACGAGCAGTACTTC
CASSLDRVPFPYEQYF
>TRBJ2-7|once|.|TRBV28|15
TGTGCCACCCTACTACTCAGAACAGGGATCTACGAGCAGTACTTC
CATLLLRTGIYEQYF
>TRBJ2-7|few|.|TRBV2|14
TGTGCCAGCAGTGAAGGGACATACCTCTACGAGCAGTACTTC
CASSEGTYLYEQYF
>TRBJ2-1|.|TRBD1|TRBV7-3|16
TGTGCCAGCAGCATGAATTACGGGACAGTCTACAATGAGCAGTTCTTC
CASSMNYGTVYNEQFF
>TRBJ2-1|.|.|TRBV6-1|13
TGTGCCAGCAGTGAAGGGGGCTGGGGTGAGCAGTTCTTC
CASSEGGWGEQFF
>TRBJ1-5|.|.|TRBV5-6|16
TGTGCCAGCAGCTTAGGAGGGGGGGGTGGCAATCAGCCCCAGCATTTT
CASSLGGGGGNQPQHF
>TRBJ1-2|.|.|TRBV5-6|14
TGTGCCAGCAGCTTGGCACAGATTATCTATGGCTACACCTTC
CASSLAQIIYGYTF
>TRBJ2-7|.|.|TRBV15|17
TGTGCCACCAGCAGAGATCTTTGGCGGAGCAACTCCTACGAGCAGTACTTC
CATSRDLWRSNSYEQYF
>TRBJ2-7|.|.|TRBV7-3|13
TGTGCCAGCAGCTCCCGGTGGGGGTACGAGCAGTACTTC
CASSSRWGYEQYF
>TRBJ1-2|.|.|TRBV10-2|16
TGCGCCAGCAGTGTTCCGTACACGGGGGGTTTTTATGGCTACACCTTC
CASSVPYTGGFYGYTF
>TRBJ1-6|.|.|TRBV27|15
TGTGCCAGCAGTTTATTGGGACTAGGCAATTCACCCCTCCACTTT
CASSLLGLGNSPLHF
>TRBJ2-7|.|.|TRBV6-6|13
TGTGCCAGCAGTTACGAGCGGTCCTACGAGCAGTACTTC
CASSYERSYEQYF
>TRBJ2-1|.|.|TRBV7-3|16
TGTGCCAGCAGCTCAGCGGGACAGCCTACCTACAATGAGCAGTTCTTC
CASSSAGQPTYNEQFF
>TRBJ2-1|.|TRBD2|TRBV7-9|16
TGTGCCAGCAGCCTGACTAGCGGGAGGGCCACGGATGAGCAGTTCTTC
CASSLTSGRATDEQFF
>TRBJ2-1|.|.|TRBV7-2|12
TGTGCCAGCAGCCCCGAGTCGGCTGAGCAGTTCTTC
CASSPESAEQFF
>TRBJ1-2|once|.|TRBV19|13
TGTGCCAGTAGACTCGCAGACAACTATGGCTACACCTTC
CASRLADNYGYTF
>TRBJ1-1|.|TRBD1|TRBV18|15
TGTGCCAGCTCACTGGGACAGGGCGCTAACACTGAAGCTTTCTTT
CASSLGQGANTEAFF
>TRBJ2-5|.|TRBD1|TRBV7-7|15
TGTGCCAGCAGCGAATTGGGGACAGCCCAAGAGACCCAGTACTTC
CASSELGTAQETQYF
>TRBJ2-5|.|.|TRBV14|11
TGTGCCAGCAGCCAAGGTGGGCCCCAGTACTTC
CASSQGGPQYF
>TRBJ2-3|.|TRBD2|TRBV18|16
TGTGCCAGCTCACCTCTGCTAGCGGGAGGGCCGGATACGCAGTATTTT
CASSPLLAGGPDTQYF
>TRBJ1-3|.|.|TRBV7-9|14
TGTGCCAGCAGCTTAGGGACGTCGGGAAACACCATATATTTT
CASSLGTSGNTIYF
>TRBJ2-7|.|.|TRBV7-2|15
TGTGCCAGCAGCTTAGTGTTCCAAAACTCCTACGAGCAGTACTTC
CASSLVFQNSYEQYF
>TRBJ2-7|once|TRBD1|TRBV19|15
TGTGCCAGTAGTCTAACAGGGGCTCTGGGCTACGAGCAGTACTTC
CASSLTGALGYEQYF
>TRBJ1-5|.|TRBD1|TRBV7-2|16
TGTGCCAGCAGCTTAACCGGGACAGGGTACGTTCAGCCCCAGCATTTT
CASSLTGTGYVQPQHF
>TRBJ2-1|.|TRBD2|TRBV18|16
TGTGCCAGCTCACCATGGGGTAGCGGGAGATACAATGAGCAGTTCTTC
CASSPWGSGRYNEQFF
>TRBJ1-1|.|.|TRBV10-1|15
TGCGCCAGCAGTGAGTCGGGAAGAGCGAACACTGAAGCTTTCTTT
CASSESGRANTEAFF
>TRBJ2-7|.|.|TRBV19|16
TGTGCCAGTAGTATCGCCCGGGCCGGGCGGTCCTACGAGCAGTACTTC
CASSIARAGRSYEQYF
>TRBJ2-2|.|TRBD1|TRBV5-1|16
TGCGCCAGCAGACTTAGGGGGACAGGGGCCACCGGGGAGCTGTTTTTT
CASRLRGTGATGELFF
>TRBJ1-4|once|.|TRBV5-4|15
TGTGCCAGCAGCTTGGCACGGCGCCTCAATGAAAAACTGTTTTTT
CASSLARRLNEKLFF